The T cell receptor beta chain described here comes from a study of cytomegalovirus exposure and HLA in healthy donors. Study outcomes and limitations: Reported results showed that the classifier diagnosed cytomegalovirus status with high specificity and sensitivity. The finding came from a later analysis; first-cohort TCR clusters tended to co-occur in the roughly 110 validation repertoires. Associated with cytomegalovirus, according to the listing, were about 160 TCR beta chains.

The protocol was immunoSEQ multiplex PCR, while the TCRdb copy is restricted to in-frame clones and leaves out a portion. Among more than 85,000 clones, about 95% were seen once, and the ten largest hold 0.89%. The length of the CDR3 is 11 residues. V lost 3 bases to trimming and J lost 7 bases, with 10 bases between them. Per germline, CDR1 DFQATT and CDR2 SNEGSKA (reference sequence). With respect to this clone: Its antigen is not known.

Sequencing used PBMCs. The chain is built from TRBV20-1 and TRBJ2-7; D is unresolved. The TCR comes from a woman under 30 in good health and CMV-seronegative. The CDR3 is CSARESSEQYF. CDR3 in DNA: TGCAGTGCTAGGGAGTCGTCAGAGCAGTACTTC.